The sequence of this T cell receptor beta chain was determined in a study of cytomegalovirus exposure and HLA in healthy donors. The PCR used 60 Vbeta and 13 Jbeta primers. The repertoire was sequenced with immunoSEQ multiplex PCR; TCRdb's copy has only in-frame clones and lacks some. The data contain about 98,000 clones, 60% to 80% of them singletons. V gave up 2 bases and J gave up 1 base, with 13 bases separating them. Germline values: CDR1 GTSNPN, CDR2 SVGIG (reference sequence). There are 15 residues in the CDR3. V usage is TRBV30 and J usage is TRBJ2-3; D is unresolved. Sequencing was done on a sample of PBMCs. This clonotype originated in a female donor in good health and CMV-seronegative. In nucleotides, the CDR3 is TGTGCCTGGAGTTTCGCGGAGTGGGGCACAGATACGCAGTATTTT. The encoded protein is CAWSFAEWGTDTQYF.